These T cell receptor beta chains were read from a single sample in a study of blood T cell repertoires in COVID-19. The repertoire was sequenced with immunoSEQ multiplex PCR; TCRdb's copy has only in-frame clones and lacks some. The profile shows some 250,000 clones, around 89% of them singletons. Sequencing was done on a sample of PBMCs or T cells enriched from blood (not recorded which). The source of these receptors is a man between 40 and 49 years old who had recovered from COVID-19. Each CDR3 is given without its conserved first and last residue.

CDR3aa	j_gene	v_gene
ASSISPSTDTQY	TRBJ2-3	TRBV11-2
ASSIGDTGNQPQH	TRBJ1-5	TRBV19
ASSLHPENNEQF	TRBJ2-1	TRBV7-8
ASSLDRGDEETQY	TRBJ2-5	TRBV5-1
ASSLTRSGAYEQY	TRBJ2-7	TRBV18
ASSYLQASYGYT	TRBJ1-2	TRBV6-2/TRBV6-3
ASRARTGTEIGNYGYT	TRBJ1-2	TRBV27
ASRTDRDRDREKLF	TRBJ1-4	TRBV27
ASSRRDSGNTIY	TRBJ1-3	TRBV19
SASQLTGWYTEAF	TRBJ1-1	TRBV20-1
ASSPGQGRMNQPQH	TRBJ1-5	TRBV18
ASTPGGAPSGNTIY	TRBJ1-3	TRBV25-1
ASSLEGWYDTEAF	TRBJ1-1	TRBV5-5
ASSTGQYNQPQH	TRBJ1-5	TRBV9
ASSLWTGDTEAF	TRBJ1-1	TRBV7-9
ASSVASGTNTGELF	TRBJ2-2	TRBV9
AWTQQGGSFRNQPQH	TRBJ1-5	TRBV30
ASSHSRTGAFYGYT	TRBJ1-2	TRBV14
ASSPLTEAF	TRBJ1-1	TRBV7-8
ASSQSTESYEQY	TRBJ2-7	TRBV4-2